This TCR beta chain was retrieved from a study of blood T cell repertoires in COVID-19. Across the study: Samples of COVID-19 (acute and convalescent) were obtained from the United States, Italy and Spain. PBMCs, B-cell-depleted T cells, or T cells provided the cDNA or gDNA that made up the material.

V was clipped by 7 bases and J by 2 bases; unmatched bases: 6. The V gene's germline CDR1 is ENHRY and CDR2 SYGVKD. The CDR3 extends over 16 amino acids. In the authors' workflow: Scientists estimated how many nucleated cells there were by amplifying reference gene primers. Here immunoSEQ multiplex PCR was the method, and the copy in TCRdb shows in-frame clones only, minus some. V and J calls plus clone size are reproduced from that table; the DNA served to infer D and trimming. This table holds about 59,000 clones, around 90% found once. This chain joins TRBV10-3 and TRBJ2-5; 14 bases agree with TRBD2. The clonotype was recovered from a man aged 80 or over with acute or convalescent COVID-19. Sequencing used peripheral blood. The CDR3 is CAIKPGLAGDQETQYF. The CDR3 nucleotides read TGTGCCATCAAACCGGGACTAGCGGGGGATCAAGAGACCCAGTACTTC.